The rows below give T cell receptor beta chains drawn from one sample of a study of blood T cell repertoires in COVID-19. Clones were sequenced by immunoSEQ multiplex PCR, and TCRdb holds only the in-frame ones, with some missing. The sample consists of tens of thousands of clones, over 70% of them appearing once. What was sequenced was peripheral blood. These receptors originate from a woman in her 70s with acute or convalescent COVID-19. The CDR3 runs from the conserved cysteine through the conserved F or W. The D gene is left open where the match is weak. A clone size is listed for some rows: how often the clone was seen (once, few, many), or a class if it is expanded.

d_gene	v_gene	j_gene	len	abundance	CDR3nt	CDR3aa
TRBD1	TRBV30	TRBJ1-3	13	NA	TGTGCCTGGAGTGTGACAGGGAAGAACACCATATATTTT	CAWSVTGKNTIYF
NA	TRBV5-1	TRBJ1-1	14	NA	TGCGCCAGCACAACCCCCCAGGGGAGCACTGAAGCTTTCTTT	CASTTPQGSTEAFF
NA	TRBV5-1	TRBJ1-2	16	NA	TGCGCCAGCAGCTTGACCAACCAGGGGATCAACTATGGCTACACCTTC	CASSLTNQGINYGYTF
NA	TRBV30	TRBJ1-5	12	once	TGTGCCTTCCAGGAGGGGCGGCAGCCCCAGCATTTT	CAFQEGRQPQHF
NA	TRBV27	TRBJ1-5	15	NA	TGTGCCAGCAGTTTAAACAGGGCAGGAGCTCAGCCCCAGCATTTT	CASSLNRAGAQPQHF
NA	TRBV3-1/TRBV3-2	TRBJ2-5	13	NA	TGTGCCAGCAGCCTCAGGGGATCGGAGACCCAGTACTTC	CASSLRGSETQYF
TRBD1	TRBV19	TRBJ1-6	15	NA	TGTGCCAGTAGTATCCGACAGGGTCGGAATTCACCCCTCCACTTT	CASSIRQGRNSPLHF
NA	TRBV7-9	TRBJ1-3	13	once	TGTGCCAGCACTCCGAGCTCTGGAAACACCATATATTTT	CASTPSSGNTIYF
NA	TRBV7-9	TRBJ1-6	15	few	TGTGCCAGCAGCTTAGGTCAGGGGTATGGCTCACCCCTCCACTTT	CASSLGQGYGSPLHF
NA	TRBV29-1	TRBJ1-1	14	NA	TGCAGCGTTGGGGCCTCACCTGTGAACACTGAAGCTTTCTTT	CSVGASPVNTEAFF
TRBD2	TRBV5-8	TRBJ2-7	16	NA	TGTGCCAGCAGCCCCCGCACTAGCGGGGTTTCCTACGAGCAGTACTTC	CASSPRTSGVSYEQYF
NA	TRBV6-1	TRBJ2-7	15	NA	TGTGCCAGCAGTGAGCCAACTGCATCGATATACGAGCAGTACTTC	CASSEPTASIYEQYF
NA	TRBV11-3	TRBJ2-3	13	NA	TGTGCCAGCAGCGCGTACAGCACAGATACGCAGTATTTT	CASSAYSTDTQYF
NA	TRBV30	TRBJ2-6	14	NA	TGTGCCTGGAGGGGGGGAGCTGGGGCCAACGTCCTGACTTTC	CAWRGGAGANVLTF
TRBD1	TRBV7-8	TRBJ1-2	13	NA	TGTGCCAGCAGCTTAGCTGGGACAGGGCTAGAAACCTTC	CASSLAGTGLETF
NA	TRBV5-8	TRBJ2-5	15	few	TGTGCCAGCAGCTTGGCCGCTATATATCAAGAGACCCAGTACTTC	CASSLAAIYQETQYF
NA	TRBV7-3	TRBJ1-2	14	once	TGTGCCAGCAGCTTAGGGGGGACTGACTATGGCTACACCTTC	CASSLGGTDYGYTF
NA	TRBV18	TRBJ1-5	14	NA	TGTGCCAGCTCGCCCACAGATAGCAATCAGCCCCAGCATTTT	CASSPTDSNQPQHF
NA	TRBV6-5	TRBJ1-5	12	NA	TGTGCCAGCTCTGGCAGCAATCAGCCCCAGCATTTT	CASSGSNQPQHF
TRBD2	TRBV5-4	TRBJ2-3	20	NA	TGTGCCAGCAGCTCCGGGGGCCTTAGCGGGGCGTTGCCATACACAGATACGCAGTATTTT	CASSSGGLSGALPYTDTQYF
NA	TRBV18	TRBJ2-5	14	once	TGTGCCAGCTCACCAACACAGGGATCGTGGACCCAGTACTTC	CASSPTQGSWTQYF
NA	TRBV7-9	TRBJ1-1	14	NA	TGTGCCAGCAGCGGGGGGGGCACAAACACTGAAGCTTTCTTT	CASSGGGTNTEAFF